These T cell receptor beta chains were read from a single sample in a study of cytomegalovirus exposure and HLA in healthy donors. Method: immunoSEQ multiplex PCR; TCRdb's copy keeps in-frame clones and lacks some. The table records around 200,000 clones, around 86% of them present only once. Input material: PBMCs. These receptor sequences come from a woman in her forties or fifties in good health and CMV-seropositive. Each CDR3 is given with its conserved first and last residue. Fields, in order: CDR3 DNA, CDR3 protein, D gene, clone size, J gene, V gene. A D gene is named only where the DNA matches it firmly. Size is stated for part of the rows, as once, few or many counts, or as a class when the clone is expanded.

TGTGCCAGCAGGGACGGGACAGGGCGCGACAAAGCTTTCTTT,CASRDGTGRDKAFF,TRBD1,-,TRBJ1-1,TRBV6-5
TGTGCCAGCAGCTTATTCCAATATAATTCACCCCTCCACTTT,CASSLFQYNSPLHF,-,-,TRBJ1-6,TRBV11-2
TGTGCCAGCAGTTACGCCGGGACAGGGAGGGCCACTGAAGCTTTCTTT,CASSYAGTGRATEAFF,TRBD1,-,TRBJ1-1,TRBV6-5
TGTGCCAGCAGCCGGGACAGGGGGTCACTTGCCGGAAACACCATATATTTT,CASSRDRGSLAGNTIYF,TRBD1,-,TRBJ1-3,TRBV5-6
TGTGCCAGCAGCTTAGCGGGGGGAGAATACAATGAGCAGTTCTTC,CASSLAGGEYNEQFF,-,-,TRBJ2-1,TRBV7-2
TGTGCCTGGAGTAGAAGACATCACGACTATGGCTACACCTTC,CAWSRRHHDYGYTF,-,-,TRBJ1-2,TRBV30
TGCAGCTGGGGACAGGGACGCCAAGAGACCCAGTACTTC,CSWGQGRQETQYF,TRBD1,-,TRBJ2-5,TRBV29-1
TGTGCCAGCAGCTCTAGTACAGGGGGCTACGAGCAGTACTTC,CASSSSTGGYEQYF,TRBD1,once,TRBJ2-7,TRBV11-2
TGTGCCAGCAACACCAGATTCAATCAGCCCCAGCATTTT,CASNTRFNQPQHF,-,-,TRBJ1-5,TRBV6-1
TGTGCCAGCAGCTCTGGGGGGCAGGGGGCCTACGAGCAGTACTTC,CASSSGGQGAYEQYF,-,-,TRBJ2-7,TRBV5-4